These T cell receptor beta chains were read from a single sample in a study of T cell responses to AZD1222 COVID-19 vaccine. Sequenced by immunoSEQ multiplex PCR; TCRdb stores in-frame clones only, minus some. The table shows about 110,000 clones, with about 94% occurring only once. Source: peripheral blood, taken 28 days after the second AZD1222 dose. The source is an adult who received the AZD1222 COVID-19 vaccine. Each CDR3 is given with its conserved first and last residue. A D gene is named only where the DNA matches it firmly. Size tells how often a clone was seen (once, few, many) or the class of an expanded clone, and some rows leave it out.

J: TRBJ2-7; D: TRBD2; V: TRBV30; size: -; CDR3: CAWSGSTSEEQYF; DNA: TGTGCCTGGAGTGGATCAACTAGCGAGGAGCAGTACTTC
J: TRBJ1-5; D: -; V: TRBV6-5; size: -; CDR3: CASRTGSNQPQHF; DNA: TGTGCCAGCAGAACAGGGAGCAATCAGCCCCAGCATTTT
J: TRBJ2-7; D: TRBD1; V: TRBV20-1; size: -; CDR3: CSAGGQREQYF; DNA: TGCAGTGCTGGGGGACAGCGAGAGCAGTACTTC
J: TRBJ2-3; D: -; V: TRBV6-5; size: -; CDR3: CASSYITDTQYF; DNA: TGTGCCAGCAGTTATATCACAGATACGCAGTATTTT
J: TRBJ1-4; D: -; V: TRBV7-9; size: few; CDR3: CASSSILLEKLFF; DNA: TGTGCCAGCAGCTCCATACTCCTGGAAAAACTGTTTTTT
J: TRBJ2-3; D: -; V: TRBV29-1; size: -; CDR3: CSLRSGGSTDTQYF; DNA: TGCAGCTTAAGAAGTGGAGGCAGCACAGATACGCAGTATTTT
J: TRBJ1-3; D: -; V: TRBV5-1; size: -; CDR3: CASGKGVPSDTIYF; DNA: TGCGCCAGCGGAAAAGGGGTTCCCTCGGACACCATATATTTT
J: TRBJ1-2; D: TRBD1; V: TRBV25-1; size: -; CDR3: CASSSQGAPSGGYTF; DNA: TGTGCCAGCAGCTCACAGGGGGCTCCCTCAGGTGGCTACACCTTC
J: TRBJ1-5; D: TRBD1; V: TRBV27; size: -; CDR3: CASSLSSGQGSNQPQHF; DNA: TGTGCCAGCAGTTTATCATCTGGACAGGGTAGCAATCAGCCCCAGCATTTT
J: TRBJ1-6; D: -; V: TRBV6-4; size: -; CDR3: CASRPSGNSPLHF; DNA: TGTGCCAGCCGCCCCTCCGGGAATTCACCCCTCCACTTT
J: TRBJ2-2; D: -; V: TRBV3-1/TRBV3-2; size: -; CDR3: CASSHPDNTGELFF; DNA: TGTGCCAGCAGCCACCCCGATAACACCGGGGAGCTGTTTTTT
J: TRBJ1-2; D: -; V: TRBV27; size: -; CDR3: CASSLRGTVNYGYTF; DNA: TGTGCCAGCAGTTTACGGGGGACGGTGAACTATGGCTACACCTTC
J: TRBJ2-7; D: -; V: TRBV6-5; size: -; CDR3: CASKGGSHSSYEQYF; DNA: TGTGCCAGCAAGGGGGGGTCCCATAGCTCCTACGAGCAGTACTTC
J: TRBJ2-2; D: -; V: TRBV7-6; size: -; CDR3: CASSLTRGRAGGELFF; DNA: TGTGCCAGCAGCCTAACAAGGGGGAGGGCCGGCGGGGAGCTGTTTTTT
J: TRBJ2-5; D: TRBD1; V: TRBV19; size: -; CDR3: CASSRGTGGQETQYF; DNA: TGTGCCAGTAGTCGGGGAACAGGGGGGCAAGAGACCCAGTACTTC
J: TRBJ1-2; D: TRBD1; V: TRBV6-4; size: -; CDR3: CASSPSGQGIHGYTF; DNA: TGTGCCAGCAGTCCCTCGGGACAGGGGATCCATGGCTACACCTTC
J: TRBJ1-1; D: TRBD1; V: TRBV19; size: once; CDR3: CASSRGQGRYTEAFF; DNA: TGTGCCAGTAGTAGAGGACAGGGACGGTACACTGAAGCTTTCTTT